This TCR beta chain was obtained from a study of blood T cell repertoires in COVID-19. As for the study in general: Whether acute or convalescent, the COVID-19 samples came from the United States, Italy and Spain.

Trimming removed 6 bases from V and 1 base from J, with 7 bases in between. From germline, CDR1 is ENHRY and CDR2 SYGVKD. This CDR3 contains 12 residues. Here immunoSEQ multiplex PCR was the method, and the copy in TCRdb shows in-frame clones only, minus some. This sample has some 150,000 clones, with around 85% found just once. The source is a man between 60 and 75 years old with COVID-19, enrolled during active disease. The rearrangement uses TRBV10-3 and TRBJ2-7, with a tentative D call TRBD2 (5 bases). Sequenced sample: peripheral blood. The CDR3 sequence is CAISGNSYEQYF. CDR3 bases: TGTGCCATCAGCGGGAATTCCTACGAGCAGTACTTC.